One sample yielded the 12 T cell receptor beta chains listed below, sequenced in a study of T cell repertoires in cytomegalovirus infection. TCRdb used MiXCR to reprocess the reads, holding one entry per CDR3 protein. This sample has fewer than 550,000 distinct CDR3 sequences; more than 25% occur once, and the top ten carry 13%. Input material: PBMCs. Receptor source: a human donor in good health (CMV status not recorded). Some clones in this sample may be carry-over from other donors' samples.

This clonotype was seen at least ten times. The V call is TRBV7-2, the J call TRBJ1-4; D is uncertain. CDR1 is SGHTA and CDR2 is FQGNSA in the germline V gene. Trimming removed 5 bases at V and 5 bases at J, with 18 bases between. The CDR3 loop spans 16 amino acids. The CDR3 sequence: CASSPLGRPRNEKLFF. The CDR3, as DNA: TGTGCCAGCAGCCCCCTCGGCAGGCCTAGGAATGAAAAACTGTTTTTT.

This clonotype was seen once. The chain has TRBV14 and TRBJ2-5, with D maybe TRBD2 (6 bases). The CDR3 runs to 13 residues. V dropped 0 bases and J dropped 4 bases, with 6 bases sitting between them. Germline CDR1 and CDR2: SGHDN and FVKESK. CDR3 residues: CASSQEGGETQYF. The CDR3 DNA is TGTGCCAGCAGCCAAGAGGGGGGAGAGACCCAGTACTTC.

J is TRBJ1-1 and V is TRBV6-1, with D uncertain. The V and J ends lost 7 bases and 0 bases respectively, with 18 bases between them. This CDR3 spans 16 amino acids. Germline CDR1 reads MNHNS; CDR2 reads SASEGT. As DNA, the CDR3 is TGTGCCAGCACCCCTTGGGGTGGTGGAATGAACACTGAAGCTTTCTTT. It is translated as CASTPWGGGMNTEAFF.

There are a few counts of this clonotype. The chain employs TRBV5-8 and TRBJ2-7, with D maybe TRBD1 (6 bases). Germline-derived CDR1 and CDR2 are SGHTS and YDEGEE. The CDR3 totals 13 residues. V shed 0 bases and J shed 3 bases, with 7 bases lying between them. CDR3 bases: TGTGCCAGCAGCTTGGGACAGGTCTACGAGCAGTACTTC. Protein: CASSLGQVYEQYF.

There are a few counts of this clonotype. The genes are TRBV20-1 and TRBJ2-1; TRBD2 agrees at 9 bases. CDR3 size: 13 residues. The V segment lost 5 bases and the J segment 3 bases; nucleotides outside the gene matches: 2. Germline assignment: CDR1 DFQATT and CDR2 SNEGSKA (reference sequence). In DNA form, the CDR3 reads TGCAGTGCTGTAGCGGGAGTCTACAATGAGCAGTTCTTC. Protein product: CSAVAGVYNEQFF.

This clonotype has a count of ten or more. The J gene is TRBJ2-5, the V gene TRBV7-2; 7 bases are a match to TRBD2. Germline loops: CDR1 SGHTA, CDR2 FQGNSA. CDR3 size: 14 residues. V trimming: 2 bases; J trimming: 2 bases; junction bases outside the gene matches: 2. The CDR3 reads CASSLQRGQETQYF. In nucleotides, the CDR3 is TGTGCCAGCAGCTTACAGCGGGGTCAAGAGACCCAGTACTTC.

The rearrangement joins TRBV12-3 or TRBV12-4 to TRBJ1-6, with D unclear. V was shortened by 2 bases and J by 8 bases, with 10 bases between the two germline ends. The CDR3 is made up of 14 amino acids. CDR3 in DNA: TGTGCCAGCAGTTTAAAAGGATCGGATTCACCCCTCCACTTT. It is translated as CASSLKGSDSPLHF.

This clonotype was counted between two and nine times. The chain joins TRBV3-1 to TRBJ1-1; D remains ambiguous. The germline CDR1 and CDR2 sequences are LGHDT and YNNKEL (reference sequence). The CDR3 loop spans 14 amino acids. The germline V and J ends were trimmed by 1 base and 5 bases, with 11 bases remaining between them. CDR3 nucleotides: TGTGCCAGCAGCCAAGGGGGTGTAAGTACTGAAGCTTTCTTT. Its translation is CASSQGGVSTEAFF.

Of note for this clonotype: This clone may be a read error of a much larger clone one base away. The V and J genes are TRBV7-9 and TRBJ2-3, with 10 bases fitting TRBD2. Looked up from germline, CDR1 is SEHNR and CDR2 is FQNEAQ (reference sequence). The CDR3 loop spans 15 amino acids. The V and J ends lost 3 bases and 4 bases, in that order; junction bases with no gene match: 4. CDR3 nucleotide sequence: TGTGCCAGCAGCTTCACTAGCGGGAATTCAGATACGCAGTATTTT. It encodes CASSFTSGNSDTQYF.

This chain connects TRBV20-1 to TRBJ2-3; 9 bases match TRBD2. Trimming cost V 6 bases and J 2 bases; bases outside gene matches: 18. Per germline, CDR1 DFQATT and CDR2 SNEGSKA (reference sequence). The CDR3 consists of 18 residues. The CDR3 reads CSALPLSFLAGLTDTQYF. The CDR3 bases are TGCAGTGCCCTCCCCCTTTCGTTCCTAGCGGGACTCACAGATACGCAGTATTTT.

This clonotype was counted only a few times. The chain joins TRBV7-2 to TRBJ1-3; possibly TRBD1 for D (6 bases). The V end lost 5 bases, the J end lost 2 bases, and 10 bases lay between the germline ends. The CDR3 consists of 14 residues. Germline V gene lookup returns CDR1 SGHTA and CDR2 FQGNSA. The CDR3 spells CASSRGDTGNTIYF. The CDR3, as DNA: TGTGCCAGCAGCCGTGGGGACACTGGAAACACCATATATTTT.

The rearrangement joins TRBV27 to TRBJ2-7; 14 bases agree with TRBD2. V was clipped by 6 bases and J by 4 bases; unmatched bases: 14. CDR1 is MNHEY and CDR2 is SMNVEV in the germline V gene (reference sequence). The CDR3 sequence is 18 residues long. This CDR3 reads CASSSQGLAGEGRYEQYF. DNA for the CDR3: TGTGCCAGCAGCTCCCAGGGACTAGCGGGAGAGGGCAGATACGAGCAGTACTTC.